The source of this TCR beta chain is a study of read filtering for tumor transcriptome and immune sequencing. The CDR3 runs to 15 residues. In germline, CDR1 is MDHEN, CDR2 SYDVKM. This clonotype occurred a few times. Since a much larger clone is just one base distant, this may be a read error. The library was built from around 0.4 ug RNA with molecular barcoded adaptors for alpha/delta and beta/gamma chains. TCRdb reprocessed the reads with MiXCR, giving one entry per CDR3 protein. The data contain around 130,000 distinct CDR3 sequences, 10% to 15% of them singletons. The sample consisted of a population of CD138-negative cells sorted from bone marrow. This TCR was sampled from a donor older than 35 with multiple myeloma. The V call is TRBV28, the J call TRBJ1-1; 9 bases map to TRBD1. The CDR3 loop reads CACSPGTGRTTEAFF. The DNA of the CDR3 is TGTGCCTGCAGTCCCGGGACAGGGAGGACCACTGAAGCTTTCTTT.